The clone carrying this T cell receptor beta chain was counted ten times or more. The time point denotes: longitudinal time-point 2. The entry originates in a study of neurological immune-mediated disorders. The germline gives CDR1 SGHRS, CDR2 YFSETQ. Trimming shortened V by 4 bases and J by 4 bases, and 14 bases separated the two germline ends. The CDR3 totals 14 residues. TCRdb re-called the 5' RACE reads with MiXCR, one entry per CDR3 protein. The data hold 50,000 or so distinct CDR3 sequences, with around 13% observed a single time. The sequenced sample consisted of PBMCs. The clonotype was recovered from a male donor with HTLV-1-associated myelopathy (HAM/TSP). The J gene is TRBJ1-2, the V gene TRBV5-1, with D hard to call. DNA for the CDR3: TGCGCCAGCAGCCCCAGTCCGACGGGCTATGGCTACACCTTC. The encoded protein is CASSPSPTGYGYTF.